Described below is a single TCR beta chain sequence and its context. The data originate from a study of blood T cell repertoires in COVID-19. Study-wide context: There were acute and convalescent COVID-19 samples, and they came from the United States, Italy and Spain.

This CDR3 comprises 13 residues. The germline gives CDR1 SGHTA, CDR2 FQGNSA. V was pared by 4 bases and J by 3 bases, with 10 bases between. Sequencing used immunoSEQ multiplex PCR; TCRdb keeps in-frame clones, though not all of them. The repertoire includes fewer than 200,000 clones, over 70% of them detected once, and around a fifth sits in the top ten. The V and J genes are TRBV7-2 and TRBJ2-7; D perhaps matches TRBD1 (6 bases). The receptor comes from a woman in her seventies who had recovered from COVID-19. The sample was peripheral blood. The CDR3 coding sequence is TGTGCCAGCAGCTACATAGGGGGCTACGAGCAGTACTTC. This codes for CASSYIGGYEQYF.